This is a list of T cell receptor beta chains from one sample in a study of blood T cell repertoires in COVID-19. This table comes from immunoSEQ multiplex PCR, and its TCRdb copy is limited to in-frame clones, with some not included. The data show over 90,000 clones, more than 85% seen once. Sequences were obtained from peripheral blood. All receptors derive from a human donor in a cohort sampled during active COVID-19. CDR3s include the opening cysteine and the closing phenylalanine or tryptophan. The D gene is left open where the match is weak. The size of a clone is reported for some rows only, either as once, few or many, or as a class for expanded clones.

length	V	size	J	D	DNA	CDR3
15	TRBV6-1	-	TRBJ1-2	TRBD1	TGTGCCAGCAGTGAAGACAGGGGTTGGTACTATGGCTACACCTTC	CASSEDRGWYYGYTF
15	TRBV5-1	-	TRBJ2-6	TRBD1	TGCGCCAGCAGCTCTGACAGGGCTGGGGCCAACGTCCTGACTTTC	CASSSDRAGANVLTF
17	TRBV24-1	-	TRBJ2-1	-	TGTGCCACCAGTGCCCCTAGGGGATCCCGATTGGGCAATGAGCAGTTCTTC	CATSAPRGSRLGNEQFF
18	TRBV19	-	TRBJ2-7	TRBD1	TGTGCCAGTAGTATATACGTGCGTCTGCGGCAGGGGGAATACGAGCAGTACTTC	CASSIYVRLRQGEYEQYF
14	TRBV7-9	-	TRBJ2-2	-	TGTGCCAGCAGCTACGACCACCAGGGCGGGGAGCTGTTTTTT	CASSYDHQGGELFF
12	TRBV27	-	TRBJ1-2	TRBD1	TGTGCCAGCACTCAGGGGGCGGGGGGCTACACCTTC	CASTQGAGGYTF
15	TRBV7-3	-	TRBJ2-3	-	TGTGCCAGCAGCGCTACCGGGTTTGACCCAGATACGCAGTATTTT	CASSATGFDPDTQYF
15	TRBV3-1/TRBV3-2	-	TRBJ2-5	TRBD1	TGTGCCAGCAGCCAGATGACAGGGCCACAAGAGACCCAGTACTTC	CASSQMTGPQETQYF
13	TRBV12-3/TRBV12-4	-	TRBJ2-1	-	TGTGCCAGCAGTTTCGGGATATACAATGAGCAGTTCTTC	CASSFGIYNEQFF
14	TRBV30	-	TRBJ2-7	-	TGTGCCACCTGGAGTACGGGGATAACCTACGAGCAGTACTTC	CATWSTGITYEQYF
13	TRBV12-3/TRBV12-4	-	TRBJ1-5	-	TGTGCCAGCAGTACCTATAGCAATCAGCCCCAGCATTTT	CASSTYSNQPQHF
23	TRBV7-3	few	TRBJ2-1	TRBD2	TGTGCCAGCAGCTTAATATCCTTTCGTATCTACGCTAGCGGGGCTTTCTCCTACAATGAGCAGTTCTTC	CASSLISFRIYASGAFSYNEQFF
16	TRBV27	-	TRBJ2-5	TRBD2	TGTGCCAGCAGTTCACAGTTGCGGGGGGGCACAGAGACCCAGTACTTC	CASSSQLRGGTETQYF
18	TRBV3-1/TRBV3-2	-	TRBJ1-1	TRBD1	TGTGCCAGCAGCCAAGAAGGAGACAGGGCCTACCGGGGCACTGAAGCTTTCTTT	CASSQEGDRAYRGTEAFF
17	TRBV19	-	TRBJ1-4	-	TGTGCCAGTAGTATAGAAGGCGACCCCAGGACTAATGAAAAACTGTTTTTT	CASSIEGDPRTNEKLFF
13	TRBV19	-	TRBJ2-6	-	TGTGCCACCCCCGTTATAGGGGCCAACGTCCTGACTTTC	CATPVIGANVLTF
15	TRBV5-8	-	TRBJ2-1	TRBD2	TGTGCCAGCAGCTTGGGACTAGCGTCGTACAATGAGCAGTTCTTC	CASSLGLASYNEQFF
15	TRBV9	-	TRBJ2-2	TRBD1	TGTGCCAGCAGCGCCGGACAGGGGTTGGCCGGGGAGCTGTTTTTT	CASSAGQGLAGELFF
16	TRBV19	once	TRBJ2-3	TRBD1	TGTGCCAGTAGGATTACTGGACAGGGACGCGCAGATACGCAGTATTTT	CASRITGQGRADTQYF
12	TRBV2	-	TRBJ1-5	-	TGTGCCAGCAGGGGACTTAATCAGCCCCAGCATTTT	CASRGLNQPQHF
15	TRBV9	-	TRBJ2-7	TRBD1	TGTGCCAGCAGCGGCCGGGACAGCCTCTCCTACGAGCAGTACTTC	CASSGRDSLSYEQYF
13	TRBV11-2	-	TRBJ2-7	-	TGTGCCAGCAGCTTAGCCGGGGACTACGAGCAGTACTTC	CASSLAGDYEQYF
13	TRBV5-4	-	TRBJ2-2	-	TGTGCCAGCAGCTTCAGGAACACCGGGGAGCTGTTTTTT	CASSFRNTGELFF
16	TRBV5-1	-	TRBJ1-1	-	TGCGCCAGCAGCTTGGGGGCGGGAGGAGTTGGCACTGAAGCTTTCTTT	CASSLGAGGVGTEAFF
16	TRBV4-1	once	TRBJ2-1	TRBD1	TGCGCCAGCAGCCAACGTACGGGACAGGGGAACAATGAGCAGTTCTTC	CASSQRTGQGNNEQFF
15	TRBV18	-	TRBJ2-5	TRBD2	TGTGCCAGCTCACAACCCGGACTAGCGGGTGAGACCCAGTACTTC	CASSQPGLAGETQYF
16	TRBV7-2	-	TRBJ1-2	TRBD1	TGTGCCAGCAGCTTAGCCCGGGACAGGGGGCATGATGGCTACACCTTC	CASSLARDRGHDGYTF
14	TRBV7-9	-	TRBJ1-2	TRBD1	TGTGCCAGCATGCTTTCTGGGACAGGGCTCGACTACACCTTC	CASMLSGTGLDYTF
17	TRBV5-4	-	TRBJ1-6	-	TGTGCCAGCAGCGGAATACCAAGGGACACCTATAATTCACCCCTCCACTTT	CASSGIPRDTYNSPLHF
16	TRBV7-6	-	TRBJ2-2	-	TGTGCCAGCAGCTTAGTGGCAGGAACCAACACCGGGGAGCTGTTTTTT	CASSLVAGTNTGELFF
14	TRBV6-5	-	TRBJ1-5	-	TGTGCCAGCGGGAGTGCGGGAGTTTATCAGCCCCAGCATTTT	CASGSAGVYQPQHF
13	TRBV29-1	-	TRBJ2-1	TRBD2	TGCAGCGCAGAGCGGGGGTCCTACAATGAGCAGTTCTTC	CSAERGSYNEQFF
15	TRBV7-9	-	TRBJ1-1	-	TGTGCCAGCAGCTTAGCGGCAGGGTCGAACACTGAAGCTTTCTTT	CASSLAAGSNTEAFF
13	TRBV5-1	-	TRBJ2-1	TRBD2	TGCGCCAGCAGCTTGGTGGGGAGGGATGAGCAGTTCTTC	CASSLVGRDEQFF
16	TRBV5-1	-	TRBJ1-1	-	TGCGCCAGCAGCCCCACTTCGGGGGTTATCAGAACTGAAGCTTTCTTT	CASSPTSGVIRTEAFF
15	TRBV2	-	TRBJ1-2	TRBD1	TGTGCCAGCAGTGAAGAAGGGGGCGAGTACTATGGCTACACCTTC	CASSEEGGEYYGYTF